The rows below give T cell receptor beta chains drawn from one sample of a study of beta chain features in type 1 diabetes. The data were produced by immunoSEQ multiplex PCR, yet TCRdb's version contains in-frame clones alone and is incomplete. Altogether a few hundred thousand clones are present, roughly 12% being singletons, with the ten largest covering more than 0.015%. Sequenced material: naive CD4+ T cells from blood. Source of these receptors: a young man in good health. Each CDR3 is given with its conserved first and last residue. D genes are given only for firm matches. Clone size is given for some rows only: seen once, a few or many times, or a class if the clone is expanded.

>TRBJ2-7|NA|NA|TRBV30
TGTGCCTGGAGTGTTGGAGGCGAGCAGTACTTC
CAWSVGGEQYF
>TRBJ1-2|NA|NA|TRBV30
TGTGCCTGGAGTGTAGTTGAAGGAGGTGGCTACACCTTC
CAWSVVEGGGYTF
>TRBJ2-3|TRBD2|NA|TRBV4-3
TGCGCCAGCAGCCAATATAGCGGGAGAAGAGCAGATACGCAGTATTTT
CASSQYSGRRADTQYF
>TRBJ2-5|NA|few|TRBV27
TGTGCCAGCTTCCCGGCCGGGGGAGAGACCCAGTACTTC
CASFPAGGETQYF
>TRBJ1-1|TRBD1|NA|TRBV7-9
TGTGCCAGCAGCTTACTAGCAGGACAGGGAAACACTGAAGCTTTCTTT
CASSLLAGQGNTEAFF
>TRBJ1-2|NA|few|TRBV2
TGTGCCAGCAGGGCGACAGTGGGAAGCTATGGCTACACCTTC
CASRATVGSYGYTF
>TRBJ2-7|NA|few|TRBV10-3
TGTGCCATCTCCCCGGGGGGCCACGAGCAGTACTTC
CAISPGGHEQYF
>TRBJ2-7|NA|few|TRBV6-5
TGTGCCAGCAGTTCCGGACGGGACTCCTACGAGCAGTACTTC
CASSSGRDSYEQYF
>TRBJ2-7|TRBD1|NA|TRBV28
TGTGCCAGCAGCCCGGGACAGGCGTATTACGAGCAGTACTTC
CASSPGQAYYEQYF
>TRBJ2-7|TRBD2|NA|TRBV30
TGTGCCTGGAGTGTAGCGGGGGGCTACGAGCAGTACTTC
CAWSVAGGYEQYF
>TRBJ2-7|TRBD2|few|TRBV7-2
TGTGCCAGCAGCTTAGCGCTTAGCGGGAGTGGCTACGAGCAGTACTTC
CASSLALSGSGYEQYF
>TRBJ2-5|TRBD1|NA|TRBV28
TGTGCCAGCAGTTCAACCGGGACAGCACAAGAGACCCAGTACTTC
CASSSTGTAQETQYF
>TRBJ2-2|TRBD1|NA|TRBV5-1
TGCGCCAGCAGCTTGGAGGCAGGGGGCTGGATAAACACCGGGGAGCTGTTTTTT
CASSLEAGGWINTGELFF
>TRBJ2-3|TRBD1|few|TRBV28
TGTGCCAGCAGTTTATTGGGACAGGGGACAGATACGCAGTATTTT
CASSLLGQGTDTQYF
>TRBJ2-3|NA|NA|TRBV5-1
TGCGCCAGCAGCTCCTTGACAGGGGAGGGGTCAGATACGCAGTATTTT
CASSSLTGEGSDTQYF
>TRBJ2-2|NA|NA|TRBV27
TGTGCCAGCAGCCTACGGGGGGCGAGCACCGGGGAGCTGTTTTTT
CASSLRGASTGELFF
>TRBJ2-7|TRBD2|many|TRBV29-1
TGCAGCGTTGAACCGCCGGGACTAGTTAACTACGAGCAGTACTTC
CSVEPPGLVNYEQYF
>TRBJ1-2|TRBD1|NA|TRBV15
TGTGCCACCAGCAGAGGTGCAGGGACAGCGCTTCCTTATGGCTACACCTTC
CATSRGAGTALPYGYTF
>TRBJ1-2|NA|few|TRBV7-9
TGTGCCAGCACCCTGGCGGGGGATGGCTACACCTTC
CASTLAGDGYTF
>TRBJ2-1|NA|few|TRBV21-1
TGTGCCAGCAGCAAAAATACCCGCGTGGGAGGTACTAATGAGCAGTTCTTC
CASSKNTRVGGTNEQFF
>TRBJ2-5|TRBD2|NA|TRBV9
TGTGCCAGCAGCGTAGCCTGGGCGGGGGGGCCGGAGACCCAGTACTTC
CASSVAWAGGPETQYF
>TRBJ2-5|TRBD1|few|TRBV5-1
TGCGCCAGCAGCTCCTCAACAGGGGGCGCGGAGACCCAGTACTTC
CASSSSTGGAETQYF
>TRBJ2-7|NA|few|TRBV7-3
TGTGCCAGCAGCCTAATGGGAGTAAGCGACGAGCAGTACTTC
CASSLMGVSDEQYF
>TRBJ2-7|TRBD2|few|TRBV4-3
TGCGCCAGCAGCCAGTTTGGACTAGCGGGATTCAACGAGCAGTACTTC
CASSQFGLAGFNEQYF
>TRBJ2-5|TRBD1|few|TRBV5-1
TGCGCCAGCAGGACCTCAGCCGGGACAGGGGAAGCCGAGACCCAGTACTTC
CASRTSAGTGEAETQYF
>TRBJ2-1|TRBD2|NA|TRBV28
TGTGCCAGCACCGAAGACAGCCGGGACTACCACAATGAGCAGTTCTTC
CASTEDSRDYHNEQFF
>TRBJ2-4|TRBD2|NA|TRBV9
TGTGCCAGCAGCGTAGCGGCGGGGCGGGGGAACATTCAGTACTTC
CASSVAAGRGNIQYF
>TRBJ2-3|NA|NA|TRBV7-3
TGTGCCAGCAGCTTGCTTAAGGGACTTGACACAGATACGCAGTATTTT
CASSLLKGLDTDTQYF
>TRBJ2-3|TRBD2|NA|TRBV4-2
TGTGCCAGCAGCCTCCTAGCGGTTAAAAGCACAGATACGCAGTATTTT
CASSLLAVKSTDTQYF
>TRBJ2-5|TRBD2|few|TRBV5-6
TGTGCCAGCAGCTTGATAGCGGGGGGGGAGACCCAGTACTTC
CASSLIAGGETQYF
>TRBJ2-7|NA|few|TRBV20-1
TGCAGTGCTAGTGGCGGGTACGAGCAGTACTTC
CSASGGYEQYF
>TRBJ1-5|NA|few|TRBV25-1
TGTGCCAGCAGTGGTTACAGTAGCAATCAGCCCCAGCATTTT
CASSGYSSNQPQHF
>TRBJ2-3|NA|NA|TRBV28
TGTGCCAGCAGCCGGTCAGATACGCAGTATTTT
CASSRSDTQYF
>TRBJ2-1|TRBD2|few|TRBV7-3
TGTGCCAGCAGCTCTTTGGGGCCAGCGGGAGGTTCCTACAATGAGCAGTTCTTC
CASSSLGPAGGSYNEQFF
>TRBJ1-1|NA|NA|TRBV19
TGTGCCACTAAAGATGGACAGTTAAACACTGAAGCTTTCTTT
CATKDGQLNTEAFF
>TRBJ2-5|TRBD2|few|TRBV5-4
TGTGCCAGCAGTGTGAACCTCGGGACTAGCTGGCAAGAGACCCAGTACTTC
CASSVNLGTSWQETQYF
>TRBJ2-4|TRBD1|NA|TRBV28
TGTGCCAGCAGCACAGGGACAGGGGGCAAAAACATTCAGTACTTC
CASSTGTGGKNIQYF
>TRBJ1-6|NA|NA|TRBV28
TGTGCCAGCAGTATTATAACAGGCTACAATTCACCCCTCCACTTT
CASSIITGYNSPLHF
>TRBJ2-1|NA|NA|TRBV28
TGTGCCAGCAGTTTAAGTCAGGACAATGAGCAGTTCTTC
CASSLSQDNEQFF